These 7 T cell receptor beta chains share one sample of origin, sequenced in a study of human T cells and chemical hapten exposure. Each CDR3 protein is one row after TCRdb ran MiXCR on the RACE reads. The sample gives fewer than 300,000 distinct CDR3 sequences, roughly 8% of which show up once; roughly 1.2% is in the top ten. Time point specified: pre-sensitization, week 0. The treatment denotes: therapeutic diphenylcyclopropenone sensitization with weekly scalp DPC. This sample comprised whole blood, obtained in connection with sensitization to the hapten diphenylcyclopropenone (DPC). The receptors here all came from a young man with alopecia areata. Some clones in this sample may be carry-over from other donors' samples.

The CDR3, as DNA: TGTGCCAGCAGCGATGGACAAGGCCTAATCTATGGCTACACCTTC. Its translation: CASSDGQGLIYGYTF. The rearrangement links TRBV7-2 to TRBJ1-2; tentative D call: TRBD1 (5 bases). The CDR3 loop spans 15 amino acids. CDR1 and CDR2 from the germline V gene are SGHTA and FQGNSA. Trimming shortened V by 5 bases and J by 4 bases, and 17 bases separated the two germline ends. The full variable domain, completed using reference TRBV7-2 and TRBJ1-2, is GAGVSQSPSNKVTEKGKDVELRCDPISGHTALYWYRQSLGQGLEFLIYFQGNSAPDKSGLPSDRFSAERTGGSVSTLTIQRTQQEDSAVYLCASSDGQGLIYGYTFGSGTRLTVV.

The chain has TRBV7-8 and TRBJ1-1; no definite D call. Germline loops: CDR1 SGHVS, CDR2 FQNEAQ. The CDR3 sequence is 15 residues long. The germline V and J ends were trimmed by 0 bases and 1 base, with 9 bases remaining between them. The CDR3 DNA sequence: TGTGCCAGCAGCTTAGCGCGGTCAGAGAACACTGAAGCTTTCTTT. It encodes CASSLARSENTEAFF.

This clonotype came up many times. The genes are TRBV9 and TRBJ2-2; TRBD1 or TRBD2 may be the D gene (7 bases each). Per germline, CDR1 SGDLS and CDR2 YYNGEE. V lost 4 bases and J lost 6, with 13 bases in between. This CDR3 has 14 residues. Here the CDR3 DNA reads TGTGCCAGCAGCAAACAGGGGAGGGCCGGGGAGCTGTTTTTT. This encodes CASSKQGRAGELFF.

This clonotype came up a few times. This chain links TRBV25-1 with TRBJ1-1; D gene unclear. The V gene lost 7 bases and the J gene lost 3 bases, with 18 bases spanning the gap. The CDR3 runs to 15 residues. Looked up from germline, CDR1 is MGHDK and CDR2 is SYGVNS. The CDR3 bases are TGTGCCAGCACCGAAAGTGGACGGGAAGACACTGAAGCTTTCTTT. Its protein is CASTESGREDTEAFF.

The V gene is TRBV4-1, the J gene TRBJ1-5, with 8 bases identical to TRBD1. Germline loops: CDR1 MGHRA, CDR2 YSYEKL. The CDR3 sequence is 15 residues long. With 0 bases clipped from V and 6 bases from J, the junction kept 4 bases outside the gene matches. Written as DNA, the CDR3 is TGCGCCAGCAGCCAAGAACAGGGGGTAACTCAGCCCCAGCATTTT. Protein sequence: CASSQEQGVTQPQHF.

The chain couples TRBV10-2 to TRBJ1-2; 8 bases match TRBD1. CDR1 and CDR2 from the germline V gene are WSHSY and SAAADI. The CDR3 totals 15 residues. Trimming at V came to 6 bases and at J to 5 bases, leaving 11 bases not matched to a gene. CDR3 in amino acids: CASRTQQGGPYGYTF. CDR3 sequence (DNA): TGCGCCAGCAGGACTCAACAGGGGGGTCCGTATGGCTACACCTTC.

The CDR3 is CASSPETGSGANVLTF. As DNA, the CDR3 is TGTGCCAGCAGTCCCGAGACAGGGTCTGGGGCCAACGTCCTGACTTTC. The rearrangement links TRBV27 to TRBJ2-6; TRBD1 aligns across 7 bases. The CDR3 is made up of 16 amino acids. V shed 5 bases and J 1 base; nucleotides not matched to a gene: 5. Germline loops: CDR1 MNHEY, CDR2 SMNVEV (reference sequence).